This TCR beta chain was identified during a study of T cells in Graves' hyperthyroidism and ophthalmopathy. Trimming shortened V by 6 bases and J by 0 bases, and 9 bases separated the two germline ends. The V gene's germline CDR1 is SGDLS and CDR2 YYNGEE. This CDR3 is 14 amino acids long. This clonotype was seen a few times. From RNA transcripts, TCR beta CDR3 regions were amplified. The HTBI set primed first-round TCR CDR3 RT-PCR. TCRdb independently ran MiXCR on the multiplex PCR reads; one entry per CDR3 protein. The profile shows more than 500,000 distinct CDR3 sequences, about 17% of them singletons.

The source material was blood. The chain uses TRBV9 and TRBJ2-2, with D tentatively TRBD1 (5 bases). The clonotype originates from a young woman with Graves' hyperthyroidism. The CDR3 sequence is CASMGPSNTGELFF. The CDR3 DNA follows: TGTGCCAGCATGGGGCCTTCGAACACCGGGGAGCTGTTTTTT.